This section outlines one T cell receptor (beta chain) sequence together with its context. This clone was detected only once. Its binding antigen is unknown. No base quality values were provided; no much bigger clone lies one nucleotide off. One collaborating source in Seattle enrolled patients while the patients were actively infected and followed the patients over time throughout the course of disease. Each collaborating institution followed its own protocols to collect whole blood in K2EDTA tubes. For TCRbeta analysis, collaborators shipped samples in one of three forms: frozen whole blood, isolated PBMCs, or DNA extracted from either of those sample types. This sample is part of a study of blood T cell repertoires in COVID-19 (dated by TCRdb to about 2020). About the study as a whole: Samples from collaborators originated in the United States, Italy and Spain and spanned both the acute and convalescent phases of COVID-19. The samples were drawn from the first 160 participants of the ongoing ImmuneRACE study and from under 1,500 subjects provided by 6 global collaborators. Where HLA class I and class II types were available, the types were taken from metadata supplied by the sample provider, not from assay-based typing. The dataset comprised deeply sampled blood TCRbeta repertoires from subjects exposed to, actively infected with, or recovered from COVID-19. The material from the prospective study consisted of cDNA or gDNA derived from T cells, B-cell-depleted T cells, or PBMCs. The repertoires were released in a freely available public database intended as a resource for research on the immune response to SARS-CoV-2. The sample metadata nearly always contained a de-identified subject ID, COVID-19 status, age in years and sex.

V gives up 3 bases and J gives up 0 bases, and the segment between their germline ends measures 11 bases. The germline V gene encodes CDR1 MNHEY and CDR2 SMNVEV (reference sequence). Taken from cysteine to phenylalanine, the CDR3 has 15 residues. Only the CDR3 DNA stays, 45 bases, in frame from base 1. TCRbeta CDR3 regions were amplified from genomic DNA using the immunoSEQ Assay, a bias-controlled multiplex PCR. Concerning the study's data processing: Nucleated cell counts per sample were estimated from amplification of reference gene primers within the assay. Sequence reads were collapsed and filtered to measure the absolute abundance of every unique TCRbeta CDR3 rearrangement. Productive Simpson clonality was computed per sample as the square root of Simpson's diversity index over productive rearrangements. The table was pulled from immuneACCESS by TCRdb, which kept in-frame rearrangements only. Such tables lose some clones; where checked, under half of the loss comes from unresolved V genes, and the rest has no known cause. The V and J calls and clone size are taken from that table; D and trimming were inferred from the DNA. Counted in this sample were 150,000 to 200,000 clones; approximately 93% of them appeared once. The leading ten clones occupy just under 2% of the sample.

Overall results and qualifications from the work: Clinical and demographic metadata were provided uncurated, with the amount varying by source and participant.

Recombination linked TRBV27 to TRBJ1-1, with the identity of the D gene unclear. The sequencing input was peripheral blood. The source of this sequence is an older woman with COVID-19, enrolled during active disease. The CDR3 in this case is CASSFGSRLNTEAFF. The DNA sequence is TGTGCCAGCAGTTTCGGGAGTCGGCTGAACACTGAAGCTTTCTTT.